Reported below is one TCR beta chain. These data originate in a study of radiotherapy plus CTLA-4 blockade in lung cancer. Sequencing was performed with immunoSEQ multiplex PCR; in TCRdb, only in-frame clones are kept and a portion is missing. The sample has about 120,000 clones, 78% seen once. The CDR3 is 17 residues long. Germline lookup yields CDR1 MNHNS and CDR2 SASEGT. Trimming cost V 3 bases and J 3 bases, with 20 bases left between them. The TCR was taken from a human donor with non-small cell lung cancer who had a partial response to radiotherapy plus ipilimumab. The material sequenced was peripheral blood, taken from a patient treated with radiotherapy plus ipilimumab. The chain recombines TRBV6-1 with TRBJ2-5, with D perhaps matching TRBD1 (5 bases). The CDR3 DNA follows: TGTGCCAGCAGTGAGAGTTTCGCAGGGAAAGCCAAAGAGACCCAGTACTTC. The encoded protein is CASSESFAGKAKETQYF.